These T cell receptor beta chains were read from a single sample in a study of T cell clonotyping in hematopoietic cell transplantation. The data were produced by immunoSEQ multiplex PCR, yet TCRdb's version contains in-frame clones alone and is incomplete. The sample gives roughly 17,000 clones, about nine tenths of which show up once; over 4.5% is in the top ten. Input material: peripheral blood mononuclear cells. These receptors came from a man aged 40-50 years in good health. Some clones in this sample may be carry-over from other donors' samples. Both conserved end residues are part of each CDR3. D genes are given only for firm matches. Only part of the rows carry a size: once, few, many, or a class if the clone is expanded.

clone size	J gene	V gene	D gene	CDR3 protein	CDR3 DNA
.	TRBJ1-4	TRBV29-1	.	CSVKGEEKLFF	TGCAGCGTGAAGGGGGAGGAAAAACTGTTTTTT
.	TRBJ1-6	TRBV4-3	.	CASSRISGGGDSPLHF	TGCGCCAGCAGCCGGATTTCGGGGGGAGGGGATTCACCCCTCCACTTT
.	TRBJ2-7	TRBV29-1	TRBD1	CSVGGQGYSYEQYF	TGCAGCGTGGGGGGACAGGGCTACTCCTACGAGCAGTACTTC
.	TRBJ2-3	TRBV12-5	TRBD1	CASGLGQVDADTQYF	TGTGCTAGTGGCCTGGGACAGGTCGATGCAGATACGCAGTATTTT
.	TRBJ1-1	TRBV29-1	.	CSVRQGSNTEAFF	TGCAGCGTGCGGCAGGGGTCGAACACTGAAGCTTTCTTT
.	TRBJ2-3	TRBV5-5	.	CASTEGVGGADTQYF	TGTGCCAGCACCGAGGGTGTAGGTGGCGCAGATACGCAGTATTTT
.	TRBJ1-4	TRBV7-9	.	CASSLPSRGMVANEKLFF	TGTGCCAGCAGCCTACCCTCGAGGGGGATGGTGGCTAATGAAAAACTGTTTTTT
.	TRBJ2-7	TRBV19	.	CASSDRFYEQYF	TGTGCCAGTAGTGACAGATTCTACGAGCAGTACTTC
.	TRBJ2-7	TRBV29-1	TRBD1	CSEDRVYEQYF	TGCAGCGAGGACAGGGTCTACGAGCAGTACTTC
.	TRBJ2-5	TRBV19	.	CASSMGRGLETQYF	TGTGCCAGTAGTATGGGGCGGGGTTTGGAGACCCAGTACTTC
.	TRBJ1-1	TRBV5-8	TRBD1	CASKRDPGGGVGAFF	TGTGCCAGCAAACGGGACCCAGGGGGAGGAGTTGGAGCTTTCTTT
.	TRBJ2-2	TRBV7-6	.	CASSFNGGELFF	TGTGCCAGCAGCTTCAACGGGGGGGAGCTGTTTTTT
.	TRBJ2-3	TRBV9	TRBD2	CASSDSGGARGAQYF	TGTGCCAGCAGCGATAGCGGGGGGGCAAGAGGTGCGCAGTATTTT
.	TRBJ1-1	TRBV25-1	.	CASTGDEAFF	TGTGCCAGCACGGGGGATGAAGCTTTCTTT
.	TRBJ1-3	TRBV11-2	.	CASSPGRGNTIYF	TGTGCCAGCAGCCCGGGGAGAGGAAACACCATATATTTT
.	TRBJ1-2	TRBV19	.	CASSRGNYGYTF	TGTGCCAGTAGTCGGGGGAACTATGGCTACACCTTC
few	TRBJ1-4	TRBV5-1	.	CASSFGPGNEKLFF	TGCGCCAGCAGCTTCGGACCGGGTAATGAAAAACTGTTTTTT
.	TRBJ2-1	TRBV7-9	.	CASSSGLEQFF	TGTGCCAGCAGCTCCGGGCTTGAGCAGTTCTTC
.	TRBJ2-5	TRBV6-5	.	CASSYSRGAMETQYF	TGTGCCAGCAGTTACTCGAGGGGCGCCATGGAGACCCAGTACTTC
.	TRBJ1-1	TRBV30	.	CAWSVGTGGYELAFF	TGTGCCTGGAGTGTAGGGACCGGGGGATATGAGTTGGCTTTCTTT
.	TRBJ1-2	TRBV28	.	CASSLAAQGNYGYTF	TGTGCCAGCAGTTTGGCCGCACAGGGTAACTATGGCTACACCTTC
large	TRBJ2-1	TRBV13	TRBD2	CASSDLAGMLGRQFF	TGTGCCAGCAGCGACCTAGCGGGTATGCTCGGTCGGCAGTTCTTC
.	TRBJ1-2	TRBV10-2	.	CASTGKYGYTF	TGCGCCAGCACCGGTAAATATGGCTACACCTTC
.	TRBJ1-2	TRBV30	TRBD1	CAWARDRANYGYTF	TGTGCCTGGGCCCGGGACAGGGCAAATTATGGCTACACCTTC
.	TRBJ2-1	TRBV4-3	.	CASSRGADPWNEQFF	TGCGCCAGCAGTCGAGGGGCGGACCCTTGGAATGAGCAGTTCTTC
.	TRBJ2-7	TRBV5-4	TRBD1	CASSSGQGLLEQYF	TGTGCCAGCAGCTCGGGACAGGGACTCCTCGAGCAGTACTTC
.	TRBJ1-1	TRBV11-1	.	CASSLARADEAFF	TGTGCCAGCAGCTTAGCGCGAGCAGATGAAGCTTTCTTT
.	TRBJ2-3	TRBV7-3	TRBD2	CASSPGGLAGGTGTDTQYF	TGTGCCAGCAGCCCCGGGGGACTAGCGGGGGGGACTGGCACAGATACGCAGTATTTT
.	TRBJ1-1	TRBV5-6	.	CASSLYGAGNTEAFF	TGTGCCAGCAGCTTGTACGGGGCAGGGAACACTGAAGCTTTCTTT
.	TRBJ1-1	TRBV5-1	TRBD1	CASRKTGQANTEAFF	TGCGCCAGCAGGAAAACGGGACAGGCGAACACTGAAGCTTTCTTT